This T cell receptor beta chain derives from a study of shared T cell receptors in the human thymus. Using immunoSEQ multiplex PCR, the repertoire was profiled, and TCRdb retains in-frame clones only, with some absent. Altogether 720,000 or so clones are present, 75% to 90% being singletons, with the ten largest covering under 0.012%. This clone was seen only once. These same data were also listed under a study on human thymus T cells. As that report states: Donation came from healthy Finnish infants having corrective surgery for congenital heart defects. Thymic resections from corrective heart surgery supplied the tissue. Apparent bias marked the V and J gene usage of thymic and blood repertoires. A high degree of thymic repertoire overlap among unrelated individuals was reported in related research.

The TCR was taken from a girl in the first two years of life with a congenital heart defect. The sequencing sample was made of thymocytes.

The CDR3 reads CASSQDGGFPRDRASSPLHF. The CDR3 nucleotides are TGCGCCAGCAGCCAAGATGGGGGGTTCCCTAGGGACAGGGCAAGTTCACCCCTCCACTTT. V and J are TRBV4-3 and TRBJ1-6; 9 bases agree with TRBD1. The CDR3 has 20 amino acids. Per the germline V gene, CDR1 is LGHNA and CDR2 is YSLEER. Trimming took 0 bases from V and 9 from J; bases not matched to a gene: 18.